Listed below are T cell receptor beta chains from one sample, sequenced in a study of OX40 agonist ivuxolimab in advanced cancers. Some clones are missing from TCRdb's copy, which holds only in-frame ones; the method was immunoSEQ multiplex PCR. The sample has some 37,000 clones; about nine tenths are singletons. Material: CD4+ or CD8+ T cells sorted from blood, obtained in a trial of the OX40 agonist ivuxolimab. Receptor source: an adult with an advanced solid tumor such as melanoma, head and neck, liver or kidney cancer. Each CDR3 is given with its conserved first and last residue. A D gene is named only where the DNA matches it firmly. Some rows have no size entry. The others give once, few or many, or a class for an expanded clone.

NA,once,TRBJ2-7,TRBV6-6,TGTGCCAGCAGTTATGAGTCTCGGGGGGCGAGGGAGCAGTACTTC,CASSYESRGAREQYF
NA,NA,TRBJ2-1,TRBV28,TGTGCCAGCAACTTACCTCCCCACAATGAGCAGTTCTTC,CASNLPPHNEQFF
NA,NA,TRBJ2-2,TRBV11-2,TGTGCCAGCAGCTTTACGAACACCGGGGAGCTGTTTTTT,CASSFTNTGELFF
TRBD1,NA,TRBJ1-4,TRBV6-1,TGTGCCAGCAGGGAAGACAGGGATGCTGAAAAACTGTTTTTT,CASREDRDAEKLFF
TRBD1,NA,TRBJ1-1,TRBV29-1,TGCAGCGTTGATAGCCGGACAGGGGTCGTAGCTTTCTTT,CSVDSRTGVVAFF
TRBD1,NA,TRBJ2-7,TRBV19,TGTGCCAGTAGTATACAGGGGGCGAAAGGTTCCCACGAGCAGTACTTC,CASSIQGAKGSHEQYF
TRBD2,NA,TRBJ2-3,TRBV5-1,TGCGCCAGCTACATGGGGCTAGCGGCCGTAGATACGCAGTATTTT,CASYMGLAAVDTQYF
NA,NA,TRBJ2-7,TRBV6-6,TGTGCCAGCAGGAGAAAAAAGGAGACCTACGAGCAGTACTTC,CASRRKKETYEQYF
NA,few,TRBJ1-1,TRBV29-1,TGCAGCGTTGGAGGGAGGGAGAACACTGAAGCTTTCTTT,CSVGGRENTEAFF
NA,NA,TRBJ1-1,TRBV6-5,TGTGCCAGCAGTCCCCTTGCGGAGAACACTGAAGCTTTCTTT,CASSPLAENTEAFF
NA,few,TRBJ2-1,TRBV6-5,TGTGCCAGCTCTCCGTTCGGCAATGAGCAGTTCTTC,CASSPFGNEQFF
NA,NA,TRBJ1-5,TRBV7-2,TGTGCCAGCAGCTTAGTAGGCGTGGGTTATAGCAATCAGCCCCAGCATTTT,CASSLVGVGYSNQPQHF
NA,NA,TRBJ1-5,TRBV15,TGTGCCACCAGCAGAGATGACAGTCAGCCCCAGCATTTT,CATSRDDSQPQHF
NA,once,TRBJ2-3,TRBV5-1,TGCGCCAGCAGCTTGCAGACTAGCACAGATACGCAGTATTTT,CASSLQTSTDTQYF
NA,NA,TRBJ2-3,TRBV5-1,TGCGCCAGCAGTGTGGGAGATGTCATAGATACGCAGTATTTT,CASSVGDVIDTQYF
NA,NA,TRBJ1-5,TRBV2,TGTGCCAGCAGCCCAGGACAGAATCAGCCCCAGCATTTT,CASSPGQNQPQHF
NA,NA,TRBJ1-2,TRBV6-6,TGTGCCAGCACATCAACGAGGGCTAACTATGGCTACACCTTC,CASTSTRANYGYTF
NA,NA,TRBJ1-1,TRBV13,TGTGCCAGCAGTCGTTACAAGAACACTGAAGCTTTCTTT,CASSRYKNTEAFF
NA,NA,TRBJ2-5,TRBV14,TGTGCCAGCAGCCAGGGGCGTTTGGTCCCACGGGAGACCCAGTACTTC,CASSQGRLVPRETQYF
NA,once,TRBJ2-7,TRBV6-5,TGTGCCAGCAGAGTGCCGACCGGGCGGGGCGAGCAGTACTTC,CASRVPTGRGEQYF
TRBD2,NA,TRBJ2-1,TRBV30,TGTGCCTGGAGTGTGTCGGGACTAGCGAACAAGTGGGATGAGCAGTTCTTC,CAWSVSGLANKWDEQFF
TRBD1,NA,TRBJ2-7,TRBV27,TGTGCCAGCAGCCATCCCGGGACAGAGACCTACGAGCAGTACTTC,CASSHPGTETYEQYF
TRBD2,NA,TRBJ2-2,TRBV2,TGTGCCAGCAATACAGGGCGGGGGGTCACCGGGGAGCTGTTTTTT,CASNTGRGVTGELFF
NA,NA,TRBJ2-3,TRBV30,TGTGCCTGGAATGGGCAGGGTCTTAGCACAGATACGCAGTATTTT,CAWNGQGLSTDTQYF
TRBD2,NA,TRBJ2-1,TRBV7-9,TGTGCCAGCAGCCCAGCTAGCGGGAGTCGAAGCTACAATGAGCAGTTCTTC,CASSPASGSRSYNEQFF
NA,NA,TRBJ2-3,TRBV10-3,TGTGCCATCAGTGAGGGTAGCGGCACAGATACGCAGTATTTT,CAISEGSGTDTQYF
NA,NA,TRBJ2-2,TRBV18,TGTGCCAGCTCCCGGACAAGGAACACCGGGGAGCTGTTTTTT,CASSRTRNTGELFF
NA,NA,TRBJ2-7,TRBV7-9,TGTGCCAGCAGCTTACGGTCGGGCGCAACCTACGAGCAGTACTTC,CASSLRSGATYEQYF
NA,NA,TRBJ1-1,TRBV14,TGTGCCAGCAGGGGGGGGAACACTGAAGCTTTCTTT,CASRGGNTEAFF
NA,NA,TRBJ2-1,TRBV18,TGTGCCAGCTCACCGGCCGGGACAAGAATTTACAATGAGCAGTTCTTC,CASSPAGTRIYNEQFF
NA,once,TRBJ2-5,TRBV7-8,TGTGCCAGCAGCTTAGTTGCAAGGGGAAGGGGAGAGACCCAGTACTTC,CASSLVARGRGETQYF
TRBD2,NA,TRBJ2-1,TRBV13,TGTGCCAGCAGCCCAACTAGCGGGAGGGCCTATGAGCAGTTCTTC,CASSPTSGRAYEQFF
NA,NA,TRBJ2-3,TRBV6-1,TGTGCCAGCAGGAAAGACAGTCTCACAGATACGCAGTATTTT,CASRKDSLTDTQYF
NA,NA,TRBJ2-3,TRBV2,TGTGCCAGCAGTGAAGCTGGGTCACTCACAGATACGCAGTATTTT,CASSEAGSLTDTQYF
NA,NA,TRBJ2-5,TRBV4-2,TGTGCCAGCAGCAGAGAAGAGACCCAGTACTTC,CASSREETQYF
TRBD1,NA,TRBJ1-2,TRBV7-9,TGTGCCAGCAGCTTAGGGGCAGGGGGAGGCTACACCTTC,CASSLGAGGGYTF
NA,once,TRBJ1-2,TRBV28,TGTGCCAGCAGTACCCGCGGGGGGATAGACAATGGCTACACCTTC,CASSTRGGIDNGYTF
NA,NA,TRBJ2-6,TRBV18,TGTGCCAGCTCACCTATTAGCTCTGGGGCCAACGTCCTGACTTTC,CASSPISSGANVLTF
NA,once,TRBJ2-3,TRBV5-1,TGCGCCAGCAGCCCGGACACAGATACGCAGTATTTT,CASSPDTDTQYF
TRBD1,NA,TRBJ2-7,TRBV5-1,TGCGCCAGCAGTTCGGACAGGGCGTACGAGCAGTACTTC,CASSSDRAYEQYF
NA,NA,TRBJ1-3,TRBV11-2,TGTGCCAGCAGCTTAGAGGCAGGAGCCTCTGGAAACACCATATATTTT,CASSLEAGASGNTIYF
NA,NA,TRBJ2-5,TRBV18,TGTGCCAGCTCACCCAGTAAAGGGTCCCAAGAGACCCAGTACTTC,CASSPSKGSQETQYF
NA,NA,TRBJ2-5,TRBV30,TGTGCCTGGAGTTCCGGACAGAACCAAGAGACCCAGTACTTC,CAWSSGQNQETQYF
TRBD1,NA,TRBJ2-5,TRBV5-6,TGTGCCAGCAGCCCTGGGACAGAAGAGACCCAGTACTTC,CASSPGTEETQYF
NA,NA,TRBJ2-3,TRBV4-1,TGCGCCAGCAGCCAAGGGGCCCCGGGAACGCAGTATTTT,CASSQGAPGTQYF
TRBD2,NA,TRBJ2-1,TRBV28,TGTGCCAGCAGTTTAAGGGCAGGTGGGACTAGCGGGAGTGAGCAGTTCTTC,CASSLRAGGTSGSEQFF
TRBD1,NA,TRBJ1-3,TRBV5-1,TGCGCCAGCAGCCTGGACAGGGTTGGAAACACCATATATTTT,CASSLDRVGNTIYF
NA,NA,TRBJ1-1,TRBV6-5,TGTGCCAGCAGTTACTCCGGCCGAGCTTTCTTT,CASSYSGRAFF
NA,NA,TRBJ1-1,TRBV7-2,TGTGCCAGCAGCTTAACCAGGGGTATTAACACTGAAGCTTTCTTT,CASSLTRGINTEAFF
NA,NA,TRBJ2-7,TRBV9,TGTGCCAGCAGCGAGGGCGAAGGGTACGAGCAGTACTTC,CASSEGEGYEQYF
NA,once,TRBJ2-5,TRBV5-1,TGCGCCAGCAGCTTGGACGAGACCCAGTACTTC,CASSLDETQYF
NA,NA,TRBJ2-7,TRBV30,TGTGCCTGGAGAAAGGGCAGCGCCTACGAGCAGTACTTC,CAWRKGSAYEQYF
NA,NA,TRBJ2-3,TRBV5-6,TGTGCCAGCCGTAGAGAGTTTGCCGGGACAGATACGCAGTATTTT,CASRREFAGTDTQYF
TRBD1,NA,TRBJ1-2,TRBV4-1,TGCGCCAGCAGCCATCTAATAACGAGACAGGGGGCATATGGCTACACCTTC,CASSHLITRQGAYGYTF
TRBD1,NA,TRBJ1-2,TRBV6-1,TGTGCCAGCAGTGACAGGTCGAGGGGGCGATGGGGTTCCTATGGCTACACCTTC,CASSDRSRGRWGSYGYTF
TRBD2,NA,TRBJ2-3,TRBV6-1,TGTGCCAGCGGGCTAGCGGGGTCAGATACGCAGTATTTT,CASGLAGSDTQYF
TRBD1,NA,TRBJ1-2,TRBV5-1,TGCGCCAGCAGCTTGAGTGGACAGGGGTTTGATGGCTACACCTTC,CASSLSGQGFDGYTF
NA,NA,TRBJ1-2,TRBV7-2,TGTGCCAGCAGCTTAGCGCGGTGGGGTATCTATGGCTACACCTTC,CASSLARWGIYGYTF